What follows describes a single TCR beta chain. It has no known antigen specificity. This specimen belongs to a study of monozygotic twins with inflammatory bowel disease (dated by TCRdb to between 2018 and 2021). About the study as a whole: The complete study included about 28 monozygotic twin pairs: 19 IBD-discordant Danish pairs and nine German pairs, of which four were IBD-concordant and five were IBD-discordant. Each individual had, on average, about 151 000 unique TCRalpha sequences and 181 000 unique TCRbeta sequences available for analysis. Disease-associated traits were sought mainly through comparisons between IBD patients and their genetically identical healthy co-twins within discordant pairs. The investigation overall reported the following: The analysis was unable to tell apart different T cell subtypes. No single strong signal or clonotype linked to IBD turned up in the results, so the idea that one exists was not supported. Repertoire similarity did not differ between concordant and discordant twins, possibly due to limited statistical power. Because patients received different immunosuppressive treatments, the repertoires may have picked up extra background noise and variability between individuals. Compared with healthy twins, IBD patients shared fewer clonotypes with other individuals, and the difference was most pronounced in patients with signs of disease activity. A decrease in TCRbeta repertoire diversity, as measured by inverse Simpson index, was observed in IBD patients compared with their healthy co-twins.

From each donor, an approximately 2.6 ml peripheral blood sample was collected into PAXgene tubes and kept at -80 degrees C. Total RNA was isolated from whole blood with the PAXgene blood miRNA kit on an automated QIAcube, without T cell sorting. Deep TCRalpha and TCRbeta repertoire profiling with unique molecular barcoding was performed on peripheral blood of monozygotic twin pairs concordant or discordant for inflammatory bowel disease. Smoking habits were recorded for all twin pairs, and each individual was classified as a current, former or never smoker. Libraries came from 5' RACE. Each TCR library was prepared from around 3,200 ng of total RNA. cDNA was synthesized with SMARTScribe reverse transcriptase in eight separate reactions per sample. During cDNA synthesis, template switching was used to introduce unique molecular identifiers that contained a 6-nucleotide sample barcode. TCRalpha and TCRbeta cDNA was amplified by two nested PCRs of around 15 and 9 cycles, with bead purification after each PCR. Before amplification, the cDNA was treated with uracil DNA-glycosylase and purified using the QIAquick PCR purification kit. In the second PCR, Illumina TruSeq-compatible adapters and sample-specific barcodes were added. TapeStation and Qubit were used to check library quality and concentration, and approximately 5.4 ng of each library was pooled. Sequencing of the pooled libraries was done on an Illumina HiSeq2500 single-index Rapid Run using custom sequencing primers and 2 x 100 bp reads. The study's processing was this. PCR and sequencing errors were corrected by UMI-based consensus assembly using MiGEC version 1.2.6. MiXCR version 2.1.1 handled V(D)J alignment, clonotype assembly and CDR3 extraction. Normalisation of gene usage, clonotype sharing and MAIT/NKT TCR abundance was achieved by analysing the top 1000, 10 000 and 20 000 clonotypes per sample. After downsampling to 27 000 UMIs, diversity was calculated as the inverse Simpson index using the vegan R package. Paired Mann-Whitney U tests were applied to discordant twin pairs, with Benjamini-Hochberg correction for multiple testing. TCRdb reprocessed the reads, reporting each CDR3 protein sequence once and no DNA. TCRdb's processing, not the study's, gives the V and J calls here. The sample table holds around 410,000 distinct CDR3 sequences. The leading ten clones occupy 2% to 3% of the sample.

Taken from the germline V gene, the CDR1 and CDR2 loops are SGHTA and FQGNSA. The CDR3 contains 15 residues, cysteine and phenylalanine counted. Nucleotide data are not available. The chain is made from TRBV7-2 and TRBJ2-7; TCRdb lists TRBD1, though no DNA is available to test this call. The sequencing sample was made of blood. The clonotype was recovered from a human donor with ulcerative colitis or Crohn's disease, or a healthy co-twin of an affected twin (not recorded which). This receptor has the CDR3 CASSLVPPNSYEQYF.